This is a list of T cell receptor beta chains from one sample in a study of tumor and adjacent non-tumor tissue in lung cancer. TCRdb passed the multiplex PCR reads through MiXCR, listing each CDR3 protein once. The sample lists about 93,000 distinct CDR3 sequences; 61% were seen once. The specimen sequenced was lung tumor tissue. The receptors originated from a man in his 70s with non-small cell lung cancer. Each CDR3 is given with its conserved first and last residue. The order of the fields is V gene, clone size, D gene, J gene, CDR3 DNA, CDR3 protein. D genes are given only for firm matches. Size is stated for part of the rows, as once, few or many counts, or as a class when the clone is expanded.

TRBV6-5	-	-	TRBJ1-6	TGTGCCAGCAATTATGCGGCAGGGGCCTTCTCACCCCTCCACTTT	CASNYAAGAFSPLHF
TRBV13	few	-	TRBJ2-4	TGTGCCAGCAGCTTAGGCCCACTGGGGGTGAACATTCAGTACTTC	CASSLGPLGVNIQYF
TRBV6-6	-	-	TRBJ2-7	TGTGCCAGCAGTTATGGAGCTAACAGGGCAAACTTC	CASSYGANRANF
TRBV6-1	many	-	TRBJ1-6	TGTGCCAGCAGTGAATTTGGGTCAGGTTCACCCCTCCACTTT	CASSEFGSGSPLHF
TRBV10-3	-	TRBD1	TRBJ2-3	TGTGCCATCAGCCCCGGACAGGGCGTGGGATTGAATACGCAGTATTTT	CAISPGQGVGLNTQYF
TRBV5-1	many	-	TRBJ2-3	TGCGCCAGCAGCCGCGGACTCAAACTTAGCACAGATACGCAGTATTTT	CASSRGLKLSTDTQYF
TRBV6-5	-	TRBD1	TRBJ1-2	TGTACCAGCAGTTACTCGGGACAGGGGGGGTACGGCTACACCTTC	CTSSYSGQGGYGYTF
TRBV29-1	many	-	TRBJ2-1	TGCAGCGTTGAATCTTGTCCGTCGGTATGCAATGAGCAGTTCTTC	CSVESCPSVCNEQFF
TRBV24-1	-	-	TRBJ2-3	TGTGCCACCAGTGACCCGCCCACAGACGCGCAGTATTTT	CATSDPPTDAQYF
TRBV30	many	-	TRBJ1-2	TGTGCCTGGAGCCTCGGACAGCGCGACTATGGCTACACCTTC	CAWSLGQRDYGYTF
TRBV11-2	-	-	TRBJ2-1	TGTGCCAGCAACATAGAGGGCACTACAGGTGAGCAGTTCTTC	CASNIEGTTGEQFF
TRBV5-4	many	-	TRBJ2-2	TGTGCCAGCAGCTTCCGTCAGGCCGGAGTCGGGGAGCTGTTTTTT	CASSFRQAGVGELFF
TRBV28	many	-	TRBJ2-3	TGTGCCAGCATGGGGCCATTCCGCACAGATACGCAGTATTTT	CASMGPFRTDTQYF
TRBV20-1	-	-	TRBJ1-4	TGTAGTGCTAGGGGTCGGGGTGTCTTCACTAATGAAAAACTGTTTTTT	CSARGRGVFTNEKLFF
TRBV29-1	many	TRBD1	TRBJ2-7	TGCAGCGTTGGGAGGGGACAGGGACCTGGGCAGTACTTC	CSVGRGQGPGQYF
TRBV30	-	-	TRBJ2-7	TGTGCCTGGAGTAGGGCCCTGAACTACGAGTTGTACTTC	CAWSRALNYELYF
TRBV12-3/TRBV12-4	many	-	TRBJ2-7	TGTGCCAGCAGTTTATTGAGTAGGCAGTACTTC	CASSLLSRQYF
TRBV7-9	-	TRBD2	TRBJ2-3	TGTGCCAGCAGCTTCGGGACTAGCGGGAGAGTTACCGATACGCAGTATTTT	CASSFGTSGRVTDTQYF
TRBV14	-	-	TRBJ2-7	TGTGCCAGCAGCCTTCTTGCGGGGATGCGCTACGAGCATTACTTC	CASSLLAGMRYEHYF
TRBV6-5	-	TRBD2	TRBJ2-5	TGTGCCAACAGTCGGACCCTAGCGGGGGGGCGAGAGACCCAGTATTTC	CANSRTLAGGRETQYF
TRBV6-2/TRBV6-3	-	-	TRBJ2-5	TGTGCCAGCAGATTCAGGGGGCGGGAGACCCAGTGCTTT	CASRFRGRETQCF
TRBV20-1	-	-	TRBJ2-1	TGCAGTGCCCCCCGCTCAACGGGACTCAGGGTGGGAGAGCAGTTCTTC	CSAPRSTGLRVGEQFF
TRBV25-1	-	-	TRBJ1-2	TGTGCCAGCAGTGCCCACGGCTATGGCTACACCTTC	CASSAHGYGYTF
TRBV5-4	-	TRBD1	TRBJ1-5	TGTGCCAGCAGCCCCCCGACAGGGTTCCGTAGCAATCAATCCCAGCATTTT	CASSPPTGFRSNQSQHF
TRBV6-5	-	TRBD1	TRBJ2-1	TGTGCCAGCAATTACGTACAGGGGAATGAGCGGTTCTTC	CASNYVQGNERFF
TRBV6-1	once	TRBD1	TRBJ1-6	TGTGCCAGCAGTAGCCGGGACAGTAACTCACCCTTCCACTTT	CASSSRDSNSPFHF